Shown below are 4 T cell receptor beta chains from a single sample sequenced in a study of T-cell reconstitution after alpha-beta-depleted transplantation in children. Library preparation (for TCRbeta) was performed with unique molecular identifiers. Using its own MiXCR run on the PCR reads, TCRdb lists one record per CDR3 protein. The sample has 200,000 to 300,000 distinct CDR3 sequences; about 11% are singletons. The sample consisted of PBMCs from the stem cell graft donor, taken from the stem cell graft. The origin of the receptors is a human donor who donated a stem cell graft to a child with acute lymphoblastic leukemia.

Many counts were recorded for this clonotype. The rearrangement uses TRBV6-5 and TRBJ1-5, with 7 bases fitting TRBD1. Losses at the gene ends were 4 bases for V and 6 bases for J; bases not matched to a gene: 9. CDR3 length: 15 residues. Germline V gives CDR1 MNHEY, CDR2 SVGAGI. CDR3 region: CASSSSRGGSQPQHF. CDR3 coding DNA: TGTGCCAGCAGTTCCTCCAGGGGGGGAAGTCAGCCCCAGCATTTT.

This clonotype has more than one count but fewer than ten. The CDR3 reads CASSSYAPTQYF. The DNA for the CDR3 is TGTGCCAGCAGCTCGTATGCCCCGACCCAGTACTTC. The rearrangement links TRBV5-5 to TRBJ2-5; the D is unclear. The V gene's germline CDR1 is SGHKS and CDR2 YYEKEE (reference sequence). The length of the CDR3 is 12 residues. V was trimmed by 3 bases and J by 7 bases, leaving 10 bases between them.

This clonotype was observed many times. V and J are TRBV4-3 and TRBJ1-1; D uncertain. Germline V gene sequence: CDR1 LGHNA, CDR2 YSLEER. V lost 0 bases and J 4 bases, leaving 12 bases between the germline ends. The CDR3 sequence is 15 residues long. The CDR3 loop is CASSQDGVWGTEAFF. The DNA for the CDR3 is TGCGCCAGCAGCCAAGATGGTGTCTGGGGCACTGAAGCTTTCTTT.

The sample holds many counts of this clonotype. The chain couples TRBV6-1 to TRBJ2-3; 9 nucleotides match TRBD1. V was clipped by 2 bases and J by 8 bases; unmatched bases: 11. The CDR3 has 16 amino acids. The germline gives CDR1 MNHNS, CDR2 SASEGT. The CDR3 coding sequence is TGTGCCAGCAGTGAAAGTCTTGGACAGGGGTCGGGTACGCAGTATTTT. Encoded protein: CASSESLGQGSGTQYF.